This TCR beta chain was identified in a study of vaccination effects on CD4 cells after COVID-19. Study-level information: Sampling occurred a median 72 days post second dose, range 14 to 241.

Only in-frame clones appear in the TCRdb table, and some are missing; sequencing was by immunoSEQ multiplex PCR. The data show approximately 12,000 clones, around 68% seen once. V lost 6 bases and J lost 4, with 19 bases in between. The CDR3 loop spans 16 amino acids. Germline V gene data show CDR1 as LNHDA and CDR2 as SQIVND (reference sequence). On this clone itself: No antigen is known for it.

Under the ViraFEST assay, PBMC were stimulated with viral peptide pools so that antigen-specific CD4+ T cells expanded. Sequencing was performed afterwards. It was after 10 days of culture that CD4+ T cells were isolated. Two-dose vaccination with either BNT162b2 or mRNA-1273 was given to the participants. Each vaccine recipient was nucleocapsid antibody negative and had no prior SARS-CoV-2 infection. In culture with 10 IU/ml IL-2 and roughly 9.7 ug/ml peptides, PBMC were grown at some 2 million per well. This sequence originates from a human donor who received a COVID-19 vaccine. Sequencing used CD4+ T cells from PBMCs cultured with SARS-CoV-2 spike peptides, obtained after COVID-19 vaccination. This chain connects TRBV19 to TRBJ1-3; D gene ambiguous. CDR3 coding DNA: TGTGCCAGTAGGCGTGACTCGCTCAGCAAGGGAAACACCATATATTTT. The encoded protein is CASRRDSLSKGNTIYF.